This TCR beta chain emerged from a study of shared clonotypes between healthy human individuals. This CDR3 has 15 amino acids. The ends were cut back, 2 bases at V and 1 base at J, with 12 bases in the middle. Germline assignment: CDR1 MNHNY and CDR2 SVGAGI (reference sequence). Sequenced by immunoSEQ multiplex PCR; TCRdb stores in-frame clones only, minus some. The sample lists about 1.1 million clones, roughly 80% occurring once. The V call is TRBV6-6, the J call TRBJ2-7; possible D gene TRBD2, 6 bases. This TCR came from a man younger than 30 in good health. Some clones in this sample may be carry-over from other donors' samples. The specimen was memory CD4+ T cells from PBMCs. Subset denoted: CD45RA-negative fraction. CDR3 sequence (DNA): TGTGCCAGCAGTTACACGGGGGAAGGGTCCTACGAGCAGTACTTC. Translated: CASSYTGEGSYEQYF.